These T cell receptor beta chains were read from a single sample in a study of early T cells in non-severe SARS-CoV-2 infection. TCRdb reprocessed the 5' RACE reads with MiXCR, giving one entry per CDR3 protein. The sample has fewer than 75,000 distinct CDR3 sequences; about 17% are singletons. Sequenced here: whole blood, sampled at baseline. Receptors originate from an adult who was a healthcare worker with PCR-confirmed SARS-CoV-2 infection or an uninfected control (not recorded which). Both conserved end residues are part of each CDR3. Fields, in order: V gene, clone size, J gene, D gene, CDR3 DNA, CDR3 protein. The D gene is left open where the match is weak. Clone size appears in some rows only: once, few, many, or a class for an expanded clone.

TRBV7-2	few	TRBJ2-3	.	TGTGCCAGCAGCTTAGCGGCAGTCACAGATACGCAGTATTTT	CASSLAAVTDTQYF
TRBV25-1	.	TRBJ1-2	TRBD1	TGTGCCACCTCCCCCCCAGGCAGGGGGCGCGACTATGGCTACACCTTC	CATSPPGRGRDYGYTF
TRBV2	many	TRBJ2-1	TRBD1	TGTGCCAGCAGTCAGGGACAGGCCAATGAGCAGTTCTTC	CASSQGQANEQFF
TRBV25-1	few	TRBJ2-3	TRBD2	TGTGCCAGCAGTGGGGCTAGCGGGACCAGCACAGATACGCAGTATTTT	CASSGASGTSTDTQYF
TRBV12-3/TRBV12-4	.	TRBJ1-1	.	TGTGCCAGCAGTTTACAGAAGAACACTGAAGCTTTCTTT	CASSLQKNTEAFF
TRBV7-9	few	TRBJ2-1	TRBD2	TGTGCCAGCAGCACCAAGACTACTAGCGGGAGTAGCAATGAGCAGTTCTTC	CASSTKTTSGSSNEQFF
TRBV7-2	.	TRBJ1-1	.	TGTGCCAGCAGCTTGCGCCGTGAAGCTTTCTTT	CASSLRREAFF
TRBV10-1	.	TRBJ2-7	TRBD2	TGCGCCAGCAGTGAGTCCCGGGCTAGCGGGACTTACGAGCAGTACTTC	CASSESRASGTYEQYF
TRBV5-1	once	TRBJ2-7	.	TGCGCCAGCAGCTTGTTCGGGGCGGCATACACCTACGAGCAGTACTTC	CASSLFGAAYTYEQYF
TRBV3-1	once	TRBJ1-1	.	TGTGCCAGCAGTGTCCAGGGAAACACTGAAGCTTTCTTT	CASSVQGNTEAFF
TRBV3-1	.	TRBJ2-3	.	TGTGCCAGCACCAATGGACAGACGCAGTATTTT	CASTNGQTQYF
TRBV13	few	TRBJ2-7	.	TGTGCCAGCAGCTTAGGACAGTCTCTCAAGCAGTACTTC	CASSLGQSLKQYF
TRBV19	.	TRBJ1-4	.	TGTGCCAGTAGTGTGGACAGTAATGAAAAACTGTTTTTT	CASSVDSNEKLFF
TRBV6-5	few	TRBJ2-7	TRBD2	TGTGCCAGCAGTAGAGCGGGAGCGACCTACGAGCAGTACTTC	CASSRAGATYEQYF
TRBV25-1	.	TRBJ1-1	.	TGTGCCAGCAGTCGGAGAGACATCAACACTGAAGCTTTCTTT	CASSRRDINTEAFF
TRBV7-7	.	TRBJ2-2	.	TGTGCCAGCAGCTTTTCACAGGGAAGCGGGGAGCTGTTTTTT	CASSFSQGSGELFF
TRBV10-3	.	TRBJ1-3	.	TGTGCCACCGGGAAAGACACCGCATCTGGAAACACCATATATTTT	CATGKDTASGNTIYF
TRBV29-1	.	TRBJ1-2	TRBD1	TGCAGCGTCGTAACCGGGACAGGGCACTATGGCTACACCTTC	CSVVTGTGHYGYTF
TRBV6-5	.	TRBJ1-6	.	TGTGCCAGCAGTTACGGGGCAATCCCGGGTTCACCCCTCCACTTT	CASSYGAIPGSPLHF
TRBV20-1	.	TRBJ2-3	.	TGCAGCGCAATAGCGGCTAGCACAGATACGCAGTATTTT	CSAIAASTDTQYF
TRBV6-1	.	TRBJ2-7	.	TGTGCCAGCAGTGAAAGGCGTGGGGGTGAGCAGTACTTC	CASSERRGGEQYF
TRBV6-4	.	TRBJ2-1	.	TGTGCCAGCAGTGACTCGTTAGAGCGCGGTGAGCAGTTCTTC	CASSDSLERGEQFF
TRBV7-2	.	TRBJ2-7	.	TGTGCCAGCAGCTTACCCGGCGGGTACTCCTACGAGCAGTACTTC	CASSLPGGYSYEQYF
TRBV20-1	.	TRBJ1-1	.	TGCAGTGCTAGAGATCGTTCAACAGGGATGAACACTGAAGCTTTCTTT	CSARDRSTGMNTEAFF
TRBV12-3/TRBV12-4	many	TRBJ1-1	.	TGTGCCAGCAGGATACATCCGAACACTGAAGCTTTCTTT	CASRIHPNTEAFF
TRBV2	.	TRBJ1-1	TRBD1	TGTGCCAGCAGTACTTACAGGGGACCCACTGAAGCTTTCTTT	CASSTYRGPTEAFF
TRBV20-1	few	TRBJ2-3	TRBD1	TGCAGTGCTGAAGCGCCCGGGACAGGGGTGGCAGATACGCAGTATTTT	CSAEAPGTGVADTQYF
TRBV18	few	TRBJ1-1	TRBD1	TGTGCCAGCTCACCACTGCCAGGGGGCCGGTGGGACACTGAAGCTTTCTTT	CASSPLPGGRWDTEAFF
TRBV28	few	TRBJ1-1	.	TGTGCCAGCAGTTCCTCGACAGCAATGAACACTGAAGCTTTCTTT	CASSSSTAMNTEAFF
TRBV5-1	.	TRBJ2-6	.	TGCGCCAGCAGCTTACGGGAATCAGACTCTGGGGCCAACGTCCTGACTTTC	CASSLRESDSGANVLTF
TRBV14	.	TRBJ2-1	TRBD2	TGTGCCAGCAGCCAAGCAACTAGCGGGAGGGCCCCCTACAATGAGCAGTTCTTC	CASSQATSGRAPYNEQFF
TRBV5-1	.	TRBJ2-5	TRBD2	TGCGCCAGCAGCTACACTAGCGGACAAGAGACCCAGTACTTC	CASSYTSGQETQYF
TRBV13	.	TRBJ2-7	TRBD1	TGTGCCAGCAGCTTGGGACAGCGAGCATACTTC	CASSLGQRAYF
TRBV11-2	few	TRBJ2-1	.	TGTGCCAGCTCTCGACGGCAGGGGAAAATCGATGAGCAGTTCTTC	CASSRRQGKIDEQFF
TRBV7-8	.	TRBJ1-5	.	TGTGCCAGCAGCACTAGGGGTGGCCAGCCCCAGCATTTT	CASSTRGGQPQHF
TRBV11-2	few	TRBJ2-1	TRBD2	TGTGCCAGCAGCCTAGCGGGGACATACAATGAGCAGTTCTTC	CASSLAGTYNEQFF
TRBV6-5	few	TRBJ1-1	.	TGTGCCAGCAGTTACTTAGCCAGGAACACTGAAGCTTTCTTT	CASSYLARNTEAFF
TRBV7-2	few	TRBJ2-2	.	TGTGCCAGCAGCTTCGGTGGGGTAAACACCGGGGAGCTGTTTTTT	CASSFGGVNTGELFF
TRBV6-4	.	TRBJ2-2	TRBD1	TGTGCCAGCAGTTCCGGGACAGGGGAGATCGGGGAGCTGTTTTTT	CASSSGTGEIGELFF
TRBV6-5	.	TRBJ2-7	TRBD1	TGTGCCAGCCAGTCCGGGACAGGGGGCCACGAGCAGTACTTC	CASQSGTGGHEQYF
TRBV2	.	TRBJ2-2	.	TGTGCCAGCAGTGAAGCACCGGGTACCGGGGAGCTGTTTTTT	CASSEAPGTGELFF
TRBV7-2	.	TRBJ1-2	.	TGTGCCAGCAGCTTAAGTGGGAGTTCTAACTATGGCTACACCTTC	CASSLSGSSNYGYTF
TRBV6-5	.	TRBJ1-4	.	TGTGCCAGCAGTTCCTCTCTACGGCCAGCCAAGAAACTGTTTTTT	CASSSSLRPAKKLFF